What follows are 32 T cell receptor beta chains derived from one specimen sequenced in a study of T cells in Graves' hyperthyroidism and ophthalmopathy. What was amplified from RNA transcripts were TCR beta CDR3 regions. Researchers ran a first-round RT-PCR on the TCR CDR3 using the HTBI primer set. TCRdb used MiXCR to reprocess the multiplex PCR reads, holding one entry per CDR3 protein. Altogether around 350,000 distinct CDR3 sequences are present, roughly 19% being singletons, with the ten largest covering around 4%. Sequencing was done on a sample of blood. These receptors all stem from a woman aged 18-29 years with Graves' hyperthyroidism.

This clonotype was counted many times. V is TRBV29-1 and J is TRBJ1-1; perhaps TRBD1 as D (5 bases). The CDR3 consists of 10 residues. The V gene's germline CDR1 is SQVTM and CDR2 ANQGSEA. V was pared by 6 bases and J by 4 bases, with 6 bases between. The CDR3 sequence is CSVGTTEAFF. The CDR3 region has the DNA TGCAGCGTGGGGACCACTGAAGCTTTCTTT.

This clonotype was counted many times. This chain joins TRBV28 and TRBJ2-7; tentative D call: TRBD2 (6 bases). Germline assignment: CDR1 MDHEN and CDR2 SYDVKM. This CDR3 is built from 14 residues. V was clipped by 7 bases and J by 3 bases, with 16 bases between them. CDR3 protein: CASNPGGRYYEQYF. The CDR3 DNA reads TGTGCCAGCAACCCCGGAGGGAGGTACTACGAGCAGTACTTC.

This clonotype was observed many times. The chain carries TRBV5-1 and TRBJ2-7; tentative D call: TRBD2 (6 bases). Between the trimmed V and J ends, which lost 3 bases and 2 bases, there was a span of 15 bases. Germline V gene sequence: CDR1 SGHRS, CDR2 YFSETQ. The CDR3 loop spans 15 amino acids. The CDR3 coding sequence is TGCGCCAGCAGCTCGGCGGGACTCTTTGCCTACGAGCAGTACTTC. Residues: CASSSAGLFAYEQYF.

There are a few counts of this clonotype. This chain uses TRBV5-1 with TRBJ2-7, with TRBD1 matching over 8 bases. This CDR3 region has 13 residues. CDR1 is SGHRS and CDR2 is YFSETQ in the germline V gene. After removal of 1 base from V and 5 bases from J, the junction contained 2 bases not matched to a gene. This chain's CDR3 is CASSLNRGNEQYF. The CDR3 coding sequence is TGCGCCAGCAGCTTGAACAGGGGGAACGAGCAGTACTTC.

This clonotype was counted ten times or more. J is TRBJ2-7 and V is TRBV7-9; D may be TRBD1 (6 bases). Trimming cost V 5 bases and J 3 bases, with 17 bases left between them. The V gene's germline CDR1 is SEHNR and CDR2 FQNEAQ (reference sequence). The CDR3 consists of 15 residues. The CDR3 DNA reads TGTGCCAGCAGCCAGGACAGAAACCTACGCTACGAGCAGTACTTC. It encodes CASSQDRNLRYEQYF.

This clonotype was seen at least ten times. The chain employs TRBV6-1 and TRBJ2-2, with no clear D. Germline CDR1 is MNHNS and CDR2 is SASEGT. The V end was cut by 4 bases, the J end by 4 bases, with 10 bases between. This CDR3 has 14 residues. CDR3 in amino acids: CASSVTGRTGELFF. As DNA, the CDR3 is TGTGCCAGCAGTGTGACCGGGCGCACCGGGGAGCTGTTTTTT.

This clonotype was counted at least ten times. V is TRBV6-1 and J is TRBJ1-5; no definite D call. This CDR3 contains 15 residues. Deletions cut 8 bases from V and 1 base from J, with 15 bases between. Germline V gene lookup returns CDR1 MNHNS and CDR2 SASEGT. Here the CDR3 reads CASSRTGESNQPQHF. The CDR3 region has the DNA TGTGCCAGCTCTCGAACGGGCGAGAGCAATCAGCCCCAGCATTTT.

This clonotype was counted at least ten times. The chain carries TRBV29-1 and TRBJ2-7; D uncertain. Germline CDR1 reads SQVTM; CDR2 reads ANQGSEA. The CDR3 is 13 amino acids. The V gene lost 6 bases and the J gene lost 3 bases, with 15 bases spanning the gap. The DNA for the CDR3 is TGCAGCGTAAAGACGACGGTCAGCTACGAGCAGTACTTC. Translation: CSVKTTVSYEQYF.

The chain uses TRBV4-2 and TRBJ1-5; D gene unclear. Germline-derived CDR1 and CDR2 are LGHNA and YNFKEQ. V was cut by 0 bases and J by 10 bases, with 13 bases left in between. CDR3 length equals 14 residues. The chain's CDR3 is CASSQEGGGHPQHF. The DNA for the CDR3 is TGTGCCAGCAGCCAAGAAGGAGGAGGCCATCCCCAGCATTTT.

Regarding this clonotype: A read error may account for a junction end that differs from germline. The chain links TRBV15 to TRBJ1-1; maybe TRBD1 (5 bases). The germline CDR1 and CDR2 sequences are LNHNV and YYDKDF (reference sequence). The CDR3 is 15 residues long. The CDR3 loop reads CATSRDVGADTEAIF. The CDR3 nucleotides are TGTGCCACCAGCAGAGATGTTGGAGCGGACACTGAAGCTATCTTT.

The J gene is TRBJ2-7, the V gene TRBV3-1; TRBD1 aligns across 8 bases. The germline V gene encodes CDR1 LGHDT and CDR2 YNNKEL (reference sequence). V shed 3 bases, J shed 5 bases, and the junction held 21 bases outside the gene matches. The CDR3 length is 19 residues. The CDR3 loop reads CASSHHAPSRRGQGDEQYF. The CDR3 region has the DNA TGTGCCAGCAGCCATCACGCCCCCAGCCGCCGCGGACAGGGAGACGAGCAGTACTTC.

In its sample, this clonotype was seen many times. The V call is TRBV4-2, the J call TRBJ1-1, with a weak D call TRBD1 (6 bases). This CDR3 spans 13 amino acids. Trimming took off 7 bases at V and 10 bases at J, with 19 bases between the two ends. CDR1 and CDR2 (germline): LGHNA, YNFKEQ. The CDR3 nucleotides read TGTGCCAGCATGCAGGGCCCGATGGGGGCAGCTTTCTTT. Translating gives CASMQGPMGAAFF.

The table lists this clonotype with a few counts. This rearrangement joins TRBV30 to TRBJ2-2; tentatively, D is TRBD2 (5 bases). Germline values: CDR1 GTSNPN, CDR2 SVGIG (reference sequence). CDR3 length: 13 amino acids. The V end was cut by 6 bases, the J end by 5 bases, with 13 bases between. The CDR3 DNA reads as TGTGCCTGCGCCTGGACTCGGACCGGGGAGCTGTTTTTT. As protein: CACAWTRTGELFF.

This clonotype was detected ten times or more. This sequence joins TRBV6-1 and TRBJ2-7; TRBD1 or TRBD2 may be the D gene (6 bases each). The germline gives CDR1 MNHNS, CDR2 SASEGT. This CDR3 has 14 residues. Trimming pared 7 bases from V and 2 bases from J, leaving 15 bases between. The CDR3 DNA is TGTGCCAGCAACAAGGCGGGACACCCCTACGAGCAGTACTTC. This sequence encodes CASNKAGHPYEQYF.

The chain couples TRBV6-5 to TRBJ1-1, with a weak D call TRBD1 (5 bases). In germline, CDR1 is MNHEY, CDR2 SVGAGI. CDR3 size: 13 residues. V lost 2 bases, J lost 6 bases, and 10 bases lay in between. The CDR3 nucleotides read TGTGCCAGCAGTTACCTGTCGGGGGCTGAAGCTTTCTTT. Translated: CASSYLSGAEAFF.

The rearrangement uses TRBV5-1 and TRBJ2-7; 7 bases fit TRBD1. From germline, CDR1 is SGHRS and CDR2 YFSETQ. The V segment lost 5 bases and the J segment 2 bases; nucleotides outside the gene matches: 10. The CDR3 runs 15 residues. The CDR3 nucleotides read TGCGCCAGCAGTCTTGACAGGGTCAGCCCCTACGAGCAGTACTTC. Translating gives CASSLDRVSPYEQYF.

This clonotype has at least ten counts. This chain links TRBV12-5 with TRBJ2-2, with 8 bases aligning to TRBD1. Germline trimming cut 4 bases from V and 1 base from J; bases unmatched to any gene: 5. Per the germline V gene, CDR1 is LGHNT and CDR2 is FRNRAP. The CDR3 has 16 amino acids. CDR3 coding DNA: TGTGCTAGTGGTTCCAGGGGGCGCGGGAACACCGGGGAGCTGTTTTTT. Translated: CASGSRGRGNTGELFF.

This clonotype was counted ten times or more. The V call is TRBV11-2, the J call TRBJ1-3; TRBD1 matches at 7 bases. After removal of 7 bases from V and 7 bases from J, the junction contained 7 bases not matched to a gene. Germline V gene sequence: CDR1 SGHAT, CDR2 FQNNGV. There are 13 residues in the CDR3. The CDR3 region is CASIAQGDNTIYF. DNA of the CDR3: TGTGCCAGCATAGCTCAGGGGGATAACACCATATATTTT.

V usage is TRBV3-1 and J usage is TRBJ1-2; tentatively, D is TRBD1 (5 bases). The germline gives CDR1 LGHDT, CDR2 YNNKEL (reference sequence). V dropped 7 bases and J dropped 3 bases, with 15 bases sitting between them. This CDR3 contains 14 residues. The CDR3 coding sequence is TGTGCCAGCACCTCTTTAGCGGGACACTATGGCTACACCTTC. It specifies CASTSLAGHYGYTF. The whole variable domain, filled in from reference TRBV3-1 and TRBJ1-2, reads DTAVSQTPKYLVTQMGNDKSIKCEQNLGHDTMYWYKQDSKKFLKIMFSYNNKELIINETVPNRFSPKSPDKAHLNLHINSLELGDSAVYFCASTSLAGHYGYTFGSGTRLTVV.

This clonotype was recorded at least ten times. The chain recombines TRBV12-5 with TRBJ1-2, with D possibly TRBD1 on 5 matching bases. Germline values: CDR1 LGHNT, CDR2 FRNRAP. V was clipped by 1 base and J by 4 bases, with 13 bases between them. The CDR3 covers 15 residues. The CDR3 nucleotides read TGTGCTAGTGGTTTGGGGTATCCAGGGCCCTATGGCTACACCTTC. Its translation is CASGLGYPGPYGYTF.

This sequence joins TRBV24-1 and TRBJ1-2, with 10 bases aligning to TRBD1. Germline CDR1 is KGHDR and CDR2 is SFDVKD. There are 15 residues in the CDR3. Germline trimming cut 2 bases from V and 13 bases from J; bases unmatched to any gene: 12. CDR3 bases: TGTGCCACCAGTGATTCTGGACAGGGGGACTATGTCTGCACCTTC. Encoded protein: CATSDSGQGDYVCTF.

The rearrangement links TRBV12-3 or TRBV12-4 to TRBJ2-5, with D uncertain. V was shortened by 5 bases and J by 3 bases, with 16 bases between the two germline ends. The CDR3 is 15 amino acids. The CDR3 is CASSEAQAYKETQYF. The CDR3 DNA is TGTGCCAGCAGTGAAGCGCAGGCCTATAAAGAGACCCAGTACTTC.

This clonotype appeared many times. The CDR3 is CAGLPGLSMSPLHF. For the CDR3, the DNA is TGCGCCGGCTTGCCGGGACTGAGTATGTCACCCCTCCACTTT. This chain connects TRBV10-1 to TRBJ1-6, with D possibly TRBD1 on 5 matching bases. Germline V lookup: CDR1 WNHNN, CDR2 SYGVQD (reference sequence). Trimming removed 11 bases from V and 10 bases from J, with 21 bases in between. The CDR3 runs to 14 residues.

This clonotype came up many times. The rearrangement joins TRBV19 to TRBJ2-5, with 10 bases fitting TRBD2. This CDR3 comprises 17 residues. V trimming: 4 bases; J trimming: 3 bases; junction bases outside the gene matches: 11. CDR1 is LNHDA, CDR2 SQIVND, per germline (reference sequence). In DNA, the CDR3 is TGTGCCAGTAGTACTTACCCCAAAACTAGCGGGGAAGAGACCCAGTACTTC. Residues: CASSTYPKTSGEETQYF.

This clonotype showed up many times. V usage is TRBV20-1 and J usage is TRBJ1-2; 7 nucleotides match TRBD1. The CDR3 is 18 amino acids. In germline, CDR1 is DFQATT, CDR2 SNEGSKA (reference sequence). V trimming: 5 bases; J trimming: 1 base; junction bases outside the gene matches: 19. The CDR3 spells CSAEGHWDRSALNYGYTF. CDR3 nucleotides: TGCAGTGCTGAGGGGCACTGGGACAGATCCGCTCTTAACTATGGCTACACCTTC.

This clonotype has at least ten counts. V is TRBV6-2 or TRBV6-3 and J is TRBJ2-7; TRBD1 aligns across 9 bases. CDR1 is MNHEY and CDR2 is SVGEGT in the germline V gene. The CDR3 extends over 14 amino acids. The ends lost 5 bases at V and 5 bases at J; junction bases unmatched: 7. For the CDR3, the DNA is TGTGCCAGCAGTCAGGACAGGGGAAGGAACGAGCAGTACTTC. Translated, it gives CASSQDRGRNEQYF.

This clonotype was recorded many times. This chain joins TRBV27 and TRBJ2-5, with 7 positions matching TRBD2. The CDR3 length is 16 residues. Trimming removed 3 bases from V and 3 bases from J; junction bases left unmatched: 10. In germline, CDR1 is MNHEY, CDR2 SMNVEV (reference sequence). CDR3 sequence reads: CASSFGQRGTKETQYF. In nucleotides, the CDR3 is TGTGCCAGCAGTTTTGGTCAGCGGGGTACTAAAGAGACCCAGTACTTC.

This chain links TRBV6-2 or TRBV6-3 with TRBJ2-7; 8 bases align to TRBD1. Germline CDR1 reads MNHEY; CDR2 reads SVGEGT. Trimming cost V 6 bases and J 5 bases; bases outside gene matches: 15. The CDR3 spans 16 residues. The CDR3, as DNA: TGTGCCAGCAGACGGAGCCCGGGGACAGGTCTGGACGAGCAGTACTTC. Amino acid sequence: CASRRSPGTGLDEQYF.

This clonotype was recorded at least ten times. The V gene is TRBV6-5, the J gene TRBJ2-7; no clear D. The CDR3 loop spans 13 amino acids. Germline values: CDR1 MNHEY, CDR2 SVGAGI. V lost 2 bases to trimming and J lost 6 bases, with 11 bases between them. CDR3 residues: CASSYPYGGEQYF. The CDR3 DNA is TGTGCCAGCAGTTACCCCTACGGCGGCGAGCAGTACTTC.

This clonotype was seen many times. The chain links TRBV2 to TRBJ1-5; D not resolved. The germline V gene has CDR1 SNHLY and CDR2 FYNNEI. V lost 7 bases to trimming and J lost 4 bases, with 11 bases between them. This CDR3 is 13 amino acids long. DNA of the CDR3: TGTGCCAGCACTCTTTACTCGAATCAGCCCCAGCATTTT. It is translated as CASTLYSNQPQHF.

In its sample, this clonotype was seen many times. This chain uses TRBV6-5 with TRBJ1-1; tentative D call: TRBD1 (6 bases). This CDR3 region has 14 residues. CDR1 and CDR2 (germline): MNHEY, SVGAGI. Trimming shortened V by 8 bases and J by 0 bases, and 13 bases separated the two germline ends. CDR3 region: CASGGQPMNTEAFF. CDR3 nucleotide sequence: TGTGCCAGCGGCGGACAGCCAATGAACACTGAAGCTTTCTTT.

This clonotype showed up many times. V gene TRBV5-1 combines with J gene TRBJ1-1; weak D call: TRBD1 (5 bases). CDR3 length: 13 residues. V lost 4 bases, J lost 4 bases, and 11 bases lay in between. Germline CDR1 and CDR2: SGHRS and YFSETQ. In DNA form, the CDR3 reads TGCGCCAGCAGCAGCCAGGGTCTCACTGAAGCTTTCTTT. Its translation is CASSSQGLTEAFF. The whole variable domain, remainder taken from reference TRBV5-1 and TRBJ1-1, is KAGVTQTPRYLIKTRGQQVTLSCSPISGHRSVSWYQQTPGQGLQFLFEYFSETQRNKGNFPGRFSGRQFSNSRSEMNVSTLELGDSALYLCASSSQGLTEAFFGQGTRLTVV.